A single T cell receptor beta chain is shown here with its context. The target antigen is unknown. It was with 60 Vbeta and 13 Jbeta primers that the PCR ran. The protocol was immunoSEQ multiplex PCR, while the TCRdb copy is restricted to in-frame clones and leaves out a portion. The table lists about 180,000 clones, 85% of them singletons. This sample was taken from a study of cytomegalovirus exposure and HLA in healthy donors. General study results and limits: Among immune exposure information, only CMV serostatus was available. The dataset shows that most TCR sequences were rare, while some public TCRs occurred in many donors. For cytomegalovirus status, the classifier reportedly gave diagnoses with high specificity and sensitivity.

The CDR3 spans 12 residues. Trimming cost V 3 bases and J 1 base, with 3 bases left between them. Germline V gene sequence: CDR1 LNHNV, CDR2 YYDKDF (reference sequence). At sampling all donors were nominally healthy, likely with unrecorded immune exposures. Material for sequencing was PBMCs. The receptor's source is a boy younger than 10 in good health and CMV-seronegative. This sequence joins TRBV15 and TRBJ1-1; D gene uncertain. CDR3 nucleotide sequence: TGTGCCACCAGCAGGCGGAACACTGAAGCTTTCTTT. Translated, it gives CATSRRNTEAFF.